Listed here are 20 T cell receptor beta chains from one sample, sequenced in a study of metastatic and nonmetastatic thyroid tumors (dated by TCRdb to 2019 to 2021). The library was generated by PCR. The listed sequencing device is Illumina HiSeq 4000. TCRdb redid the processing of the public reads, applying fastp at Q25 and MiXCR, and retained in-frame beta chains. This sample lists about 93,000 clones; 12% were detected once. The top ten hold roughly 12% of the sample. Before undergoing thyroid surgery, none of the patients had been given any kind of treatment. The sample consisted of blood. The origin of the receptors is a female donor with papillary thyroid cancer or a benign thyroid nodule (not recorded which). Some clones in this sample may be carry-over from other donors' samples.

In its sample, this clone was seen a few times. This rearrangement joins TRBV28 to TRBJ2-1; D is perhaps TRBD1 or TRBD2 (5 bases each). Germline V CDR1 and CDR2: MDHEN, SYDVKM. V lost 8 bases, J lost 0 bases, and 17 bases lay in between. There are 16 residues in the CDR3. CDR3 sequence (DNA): TGTGCCAGCGGAACCGGGACCCGGAGCTCCTACAATGAGCAGTTCTTC. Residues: CASGTGTRSSYNEQFF.

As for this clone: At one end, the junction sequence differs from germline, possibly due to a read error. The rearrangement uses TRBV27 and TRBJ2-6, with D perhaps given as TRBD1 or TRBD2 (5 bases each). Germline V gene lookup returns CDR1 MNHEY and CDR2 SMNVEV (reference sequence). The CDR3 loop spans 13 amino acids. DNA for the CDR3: TGTGCCAGCAAAAGGGACCGCGCCAACTTCCTGACTTTC. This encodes CASKRDRANFLTF.

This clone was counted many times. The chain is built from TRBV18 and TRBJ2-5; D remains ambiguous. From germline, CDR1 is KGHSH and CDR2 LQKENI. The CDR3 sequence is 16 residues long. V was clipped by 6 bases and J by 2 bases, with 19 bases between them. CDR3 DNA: TGTGCCAGCTCCTCGATAAGACTCTTTAGTCAAGAGACCCAGTACTTC. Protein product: CASSSIRLFSQETQYF.

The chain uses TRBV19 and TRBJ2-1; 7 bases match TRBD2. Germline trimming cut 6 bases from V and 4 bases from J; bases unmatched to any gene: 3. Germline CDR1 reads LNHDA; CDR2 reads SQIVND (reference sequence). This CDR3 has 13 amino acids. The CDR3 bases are TGTGCCAGTAGCGGGGAGGGGTACAATGAGCAGTTCTTC. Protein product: CASSGEGYNEQFF.

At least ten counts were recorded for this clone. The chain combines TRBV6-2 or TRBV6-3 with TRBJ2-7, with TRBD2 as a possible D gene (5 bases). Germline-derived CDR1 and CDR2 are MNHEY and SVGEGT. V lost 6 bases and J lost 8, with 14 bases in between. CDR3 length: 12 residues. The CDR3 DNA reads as TGTGCCAGCAGCCTTAAACCTAGCAAGCAGTACTTC. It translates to CASSLKPSKQYF.

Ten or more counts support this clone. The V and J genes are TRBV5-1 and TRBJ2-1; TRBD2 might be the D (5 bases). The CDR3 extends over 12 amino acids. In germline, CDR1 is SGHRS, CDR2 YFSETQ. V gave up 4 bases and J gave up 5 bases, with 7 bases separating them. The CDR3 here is CASSEGNNEQFF. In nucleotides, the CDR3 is TGCGCCAGCAGCGAGGGAAACAATGAGCAGTTCTTC.

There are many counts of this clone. For the CDR3, the DNA is TGTGCCAGCAGTGTCCGGGACAGGGTACGATTTACGGGAAACACCATATATTTT. The encoded protein is CASSVRDRVRFTGNTIYF. The chain carries TRBV12-3 or TRBV12-4 and TRBJ1-3, with 9 bases that match TRBD1. The CDR3 sequence is 18 residues long. After removal of 5 bases from V and 4 bases from J, the junction contained 15 bases not matched to a gene.

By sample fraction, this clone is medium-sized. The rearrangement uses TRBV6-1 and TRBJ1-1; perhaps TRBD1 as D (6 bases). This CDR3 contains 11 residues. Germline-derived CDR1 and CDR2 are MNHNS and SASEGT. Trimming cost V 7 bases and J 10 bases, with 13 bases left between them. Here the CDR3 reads CASITGSVAFF. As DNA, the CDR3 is TGTGCCAGCATTACAGGGTCTGTAGCTTTCTTT.

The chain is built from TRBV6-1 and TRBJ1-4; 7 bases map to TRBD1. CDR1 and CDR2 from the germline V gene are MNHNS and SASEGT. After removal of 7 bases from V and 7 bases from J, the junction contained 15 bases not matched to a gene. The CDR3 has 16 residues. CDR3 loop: CASIPGWGQSREKLFF. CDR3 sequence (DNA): TGTGCCAGCATCCCGGGGTGGGGACAGTCGCGTGAAAAACTGTTTTTT.

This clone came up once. CDR3 loop: CASSFGTDYNEQFF. For the CDR3, the DNA is TGCGCCAGCAGCTTTGGGACAGACTACAATGAGCAGTTCTTC. The chain has TRBV5-1 and TRBJ2-1; 7 bases match TRBD1. The ends lost 2 bases at V and 3 bases at J; junction bases unmatched: 2. Germline V CDR1 and CDR2: SGHRS, YFSETQ. This CDR3 is built from 14 residues.

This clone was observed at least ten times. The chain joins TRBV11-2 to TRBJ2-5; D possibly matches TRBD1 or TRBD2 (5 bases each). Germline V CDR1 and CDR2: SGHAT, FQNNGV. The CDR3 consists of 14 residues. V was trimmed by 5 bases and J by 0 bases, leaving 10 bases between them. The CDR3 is CASSTQGDQETQYF. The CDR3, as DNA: TGTGCCAGCAGCACCCAGGGAGACCAAGAGACCCAGTACTTC.

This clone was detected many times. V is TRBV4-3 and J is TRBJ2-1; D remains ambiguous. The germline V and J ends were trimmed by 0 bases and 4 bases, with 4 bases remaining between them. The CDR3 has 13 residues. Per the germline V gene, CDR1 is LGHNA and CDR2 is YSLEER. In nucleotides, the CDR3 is TGCGCCAGCAGCCAAGAGCGGTACAATGAGCAGTTCTTC. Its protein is CASSQERYNEQFF.

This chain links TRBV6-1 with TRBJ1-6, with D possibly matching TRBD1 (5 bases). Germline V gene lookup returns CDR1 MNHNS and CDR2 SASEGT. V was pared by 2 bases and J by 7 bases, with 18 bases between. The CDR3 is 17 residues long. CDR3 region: CASSEWGGEGINSPLHF. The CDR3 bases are TGTGCCAGCAGTGAATGGGGGGGTGAAGGTATCAATTCACCCCTCCACTTT.

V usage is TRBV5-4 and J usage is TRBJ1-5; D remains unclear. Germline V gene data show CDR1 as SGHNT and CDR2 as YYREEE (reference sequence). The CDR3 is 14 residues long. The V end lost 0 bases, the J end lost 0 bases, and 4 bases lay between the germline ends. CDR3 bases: TGTGCCAGCAGCTTGGGCGGTAGCAATCAGCCCCAGCATTTT. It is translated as CASSLGGSNQPQHF.

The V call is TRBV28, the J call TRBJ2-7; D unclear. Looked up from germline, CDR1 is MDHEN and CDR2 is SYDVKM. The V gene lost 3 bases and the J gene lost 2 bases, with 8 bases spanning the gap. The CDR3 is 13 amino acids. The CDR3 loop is CASSFLIAYEQYF. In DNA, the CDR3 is TGTGCCAGCAGTTTTCTCATCGCCTACGAGCAGTACTTC.

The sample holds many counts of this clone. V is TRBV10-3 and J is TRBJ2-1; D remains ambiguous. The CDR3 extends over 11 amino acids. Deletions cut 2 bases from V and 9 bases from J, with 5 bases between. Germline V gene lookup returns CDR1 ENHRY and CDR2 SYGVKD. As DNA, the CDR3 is TGTGCCATCAGTGAGACTGGTGAGCAGTTCTTC. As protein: CAISETGEQFF.

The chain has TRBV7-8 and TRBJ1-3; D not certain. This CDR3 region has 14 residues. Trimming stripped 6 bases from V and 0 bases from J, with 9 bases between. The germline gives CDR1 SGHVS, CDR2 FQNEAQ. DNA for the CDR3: TGTGCCAGCAGACGGGCCCACTCTGGAAACACCATATATTTT. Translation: CASRRAHSGNTIYF.

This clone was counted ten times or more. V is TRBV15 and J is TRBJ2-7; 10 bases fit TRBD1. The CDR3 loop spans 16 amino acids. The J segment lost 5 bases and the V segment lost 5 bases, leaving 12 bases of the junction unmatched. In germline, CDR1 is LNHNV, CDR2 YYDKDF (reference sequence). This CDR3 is CATSLSTGGESHEQYF. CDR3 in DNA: TGTGCCACCAGCCTCTCGACAGGGGGCGAATCCCACGAGCAGTACTTC. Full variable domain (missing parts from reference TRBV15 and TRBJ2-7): DAMVIQNPRYQVTQFGKPVTLSCSQTLNHNVMYWYQQKSSQAPKLLFHYYDKDFNNEADTPDNFQSRRPNTSFCFLDIRSPGLGDTAMYLCATSLSTGGESHEQYFGPGTRLTVT.

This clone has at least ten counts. For the CDR3, the DNA is TGTGCCAGTACCACAGGGGAACTTGGGGCCAACGTCCTGACTTTC. Translation: CASTTGELGANVLTF. The rearrangement uses TRBV28 and TRBJ2-6; the match to TRBD1 covers 7 bases. V shed 9 bases, J shed 3 bases, and the junction held 8 bases outside the gene matches. CDR3 length equals 15 residues. Per germline, CDR1 MDHEN and CDR2 SYDVKM.

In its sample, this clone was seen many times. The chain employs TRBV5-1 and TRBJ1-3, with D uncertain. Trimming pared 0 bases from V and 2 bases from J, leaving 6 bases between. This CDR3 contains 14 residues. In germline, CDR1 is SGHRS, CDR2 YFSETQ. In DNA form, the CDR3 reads TGCGCCAGCAGCTTGGAGTCAGCTGGAAACACCATATATTTT. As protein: CASSLESAGNTIYF.